One and the same sample provided the 2 T cell receptor beta chains below, sequenced in a study of shared T cell receptors in the human thymus. Here immunoSEQ multiplex PCR was the method, and the copy in TCRdb shows in-frame clones only, minus some. The profile covers approximately 490,000 clones, with 75% to 80% appearing a single time and 0.01% to 0.015% taken by the ten largest. In addition, the sample was reused for a study of human thymus T cells.

Sequences were obtained from thymocytes. These receptors came from a boy younger than two with a congenital heart defect.

The chain carries TRBV28 and TRBJ1-1; D may be TRBD1 (6 bases). This CDR3 has 17 residues. V lost 4 bases to trimming and J lost 1 base, with 19 bases between them. The germline gives CDR1 MDHEN, CDR2 SYDVKM. In DNA, the CDR3 is TGTGCCAGCAGTTCGTTCGCAGGGGCCAAGGGGAACACTGAAGCTTTCTTT. This sequence encodes CASSSFAGAKGNTEAFF. The variable domain in full, completed from reference TRBV28 and TRBJ1-1, reads DVKVTQSSRYLVKRTGEKVFLECVQDMDHENMFWYRQDPGLGLRLIYFSYDVKMKEKGDIPEGYSVSREKKERFSLILESASTNQTSMYLCASSSFAGAKGNTEAFFGQGTRLTVV.

The rearrangement links TRBV6-4 to TRBJ2-3, with D hard to call. There are 15 residues in the CDR3. The germline V and J ends were trimmed by 2 bases and 0 bases, with 9 bases remaining between them. Germline V gene data show CDR1 as MRHNA and CDR2 as SNTAGT. The CDR3: CASSDKYTSTDTQYF. The CDR3 DNA reads as TGTGCCAGCAGTGACAAGTATACTAGCACAGATACGCAGTATTTT.